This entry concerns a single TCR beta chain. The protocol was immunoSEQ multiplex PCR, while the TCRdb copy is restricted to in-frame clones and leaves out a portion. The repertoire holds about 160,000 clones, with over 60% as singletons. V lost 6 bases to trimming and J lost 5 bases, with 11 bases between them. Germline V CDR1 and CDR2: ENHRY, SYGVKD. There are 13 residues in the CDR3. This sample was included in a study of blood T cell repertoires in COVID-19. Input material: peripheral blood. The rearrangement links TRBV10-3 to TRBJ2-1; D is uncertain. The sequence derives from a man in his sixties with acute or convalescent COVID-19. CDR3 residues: CAIRTLRNNEQFF. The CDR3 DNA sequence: TGTGCCATCAGAACACTAAGAAACAATGAGCAGTTCTTC.